Listed below are T cell receptor beta chains from one sample, sequenced in a study of PD-1 blockade in classical Hodgkin lymphoma. TCRdb's table, derived via immunoSEQ multiplex PCR, lists solely in-frame clones and lacks some. Seen here are 20,000 or so clones, around 84% observed once, and the top ten hold 5% to 8%. The sample was peripheral blood mononuclear cells (PBMCs), taken before the fourth cycle of nivolumab. The receptors derive from a human donor with classical Hodgkin lymphoma. Both conserved end residues are part of each CDR3. The D gene is left open where the match is weak. Expanded clones get a size class; other rows say once, few or many, or leave the size out.

>TRBJ1-1|TRBV18|.|.
TGTGCCAGCTCACCACGTGCCGGGGACCAGAACACTGAAGCTTTCTTT
CASSPRAGDQNTEAFF
>TRBJ2-4|TRBV7-9|once|.
TGTGCCAGCAGCTCCCCTTTCCTAGCCAAAAACATTCAGTACTTC
CASSSPFLAKNIQYF
>TRBJ2-5|TRBV5-5|.|TRBD2
TGTGCCAGCAGCCCCCCACTAGCGGGGAGGGAAGAGACCCAGTACTTC
CASSPPLAGREETQYF
>TRBJ2-3|TRBV15|.|TRBD1
TGTGCCACCAGCAAATGGCAGGGGGCTACGACAGATACGCAGTATTTT
CATSKWQGATTDTQYF
>TRBJ1-1|TRBV9|.|TRBD1
TGTGCCAGCAGACGACAGGGGGCCCGGATGAACACTGAAGCTTTCTTT
CASRRQGARMNTEAFF
>TRBJ2-2|TRBV13|.|TRBD1
TGTGCCAGCAGCTTAGAAGGGACAGTGGCCGGGGAGCTGTTTTTT
CASSLEGTVAGELFF
>TRBJ1-1|TRBV14|.|.
TGTGCCAGCAGCCAAGTACGGAACACTGAAGCTTTCTTT
CASSQVRNTEAFF
>TRBJ2-1|TRBV28|.|TRBD2
TGTGCCAACAGCGGGAGATTCTACAATGAGCAGTTCTTC
CANSGRFYNEQFF
>TRBJ1-5|TRBV4-1|.|.
TGCGCCAGCAGCCTTACAGAGGGCAATCAGCCCCAGCATTTT
CASSLTEGNQPQHF
>TRBJ1-5|TRBV7-8|once|TRBD1
TGTGCCAGCAGCACCCTGACAGGGGTCCTAAATCAGCCCCAGCATTTT
CASSTLTGVLNQPQHF
>TRBJ2-5|TRBV6-5|.|TRBD2
TGTGCCAGCAGCCAGGGACTAGCGGAGACCCAGTACTTC
CASSQGLAETQYF
>TRBJ2-1|TRBV9|.|TRBD2
TGTGCCAGCAGCCGAGCGGGGGGCCCCTGGGATGAGCAGTTCTTC
CASSRAGGPWDEQFF
>TRBJ1-5|TRBV10-3|.|.
TGTGCCATCAGCCCCCAGCAGGGGCCCCAGCATTTT
CAISPQQGPQHF
>TRBJ1-2|TRBV7-8|.|.
TGTGCCAGCAGCTTAGAGCCCGGGGGGCGCTCCTATGGCTACACCTTC
CASSLEPGGRSYGYTF
>TRBJ1-4|TRBV2|.|TRBD1
TGTGCCAGCAGGCCGGACAGGGAGAGAGAAAAACTGTTTTTT
CASRPDREREKLFF
>TRBJ2-2|TRBV27|.|.
TGTGCCAGCAGTTTTCGACCCGATACCGGGGAGCTGTTTTTT
CASSFRPDTGELFF
>TRBJ1-5|TRBV4-1|.|.
TGCGCCAGCAGCCAAGCCGTCTCCTCTCTACTCCAGCATTTT
CASSQAVSSLLQHF
>TRBJ2-7|TRBV15|.|.
TGTGCCACCAGCCCGACCAGTACAGGCCTATACTACGAGCAGTACTTC
CATSPTSTGLYYEQYF
>TRBJ2-5|TRBV9|few|TRBD2
TGTGCCAGCAGCCCCGTTCCAGCGGGGTCCCAAGAGACCCAGTACTTC
CASSPVPAGSQETQYF
>TRBJ2-5|TRBV5-1|.|.
TGCGCCAGCAGCCCCCAGGTGGGAGAGACCCAGTACTTC
CASSPQVGETQYF
>TRBJ1-1|TRBV2|.|TRBD1
TGTGCCAGCAGGTGGGACAGGGCTGGGGGTGACACTGAAGCTTTCTTT
CASRWDRAGGDTEAFF
>TRBJ2-2|TRBV7-9|.|.
TGTGCCAGCAGCTTGGGGCGGGAGAACACCGGGGAGCTGTTTTTT
CASSLGRENTGELFF
>TRBJ2-3|TRBV11-2|.|.
TGTGCCAGCAGCTTAGATCGAGATACGCAGTATTTT
CASSLDRDTQYF
>TRBJ1-6|TRBV2|once|.
TGTGCCAGCAGTGTACCAAGGGGAAGCTCCTATAATTCACCCCTCCACTTT
CASSVPRGSSYNSPLHF
>TRBJ1-1|TRBV7-9|few|.
TGTGCCAGCAGCTTAGACAGATACACTGAAGCTTTCTTT
CASSLDRYTEAFF
>TRBJ1-1|TRBV4-1|once|TRBD1
TGCGCCAGCAGCCACACCGGGACAGGAGGGGGCCATGAAGCTTTCTTT
CASSHTGTGGGHEAFF
>TRBJ2-5|TRBV27|.|.
TGTGCCAGCAGCAGCCAAGAGACCCAGTACTTC
CASSSQETQYF
>TRBJ2-7|TRBV21-1|.|.
TGTGCCAGCAGCAACGCCTTCCAAAGACAGGGCTACGAGCAGTACTTC
CASSNAFQRQGYEQYF
>TRBJ2-1|TRBV7-8|.|TRBD1
TGTGCCAGCAGCTTAGTTGCCGGGACAGGGGGCGATGAGCAGTTCTTC
CASSLVAGTGGDEQFF
>TRBJ2-7|TRBV6-5|.|.
TGTGCCAGCAGTGAGGGATACGTTTACGAGCAGTACTTC
CASSEGYVYEQYF
>TRBJ2-2|TRBV11-3|.|.
TGTGCCAGCAGCTTACAGACAGGTCGCGGGGAGCTGTTTTTT
CASSLQTGRGELFF
>TRBJ1-3|TRBV29-1|.|.
TGCAGCGGAATGCAGGGCTCTGGAAACACCATATATTTT
CSGMQGSGNTIYF
>TRBJ2-2|TRBV7-6|.|.
TGTGCCAGCAGCTCCGATTTCGGGACCGGGGAGCTGTTTTTT
CASSSDFGTGELFF
>TRBJ2-5|TRBV7-9|.|.
TGTGCCAGCAGCTTAGGACACGGTTGGGAGACCCAGTACTTC
CASSLGHGWETQYF
>TRBJ2-7|TRBV5-4|once|.
TGTGCCAGCAGCTTGGGGTGGGGGGCGTATTACGAGCAGTACTTC
CASSLGWGAYYEQYF